Listed below are T cell receptor beta chains from one sample, sequenced in a study of cytomegalovirus exposure and HLA in healthy donors. The data were produced by immunoSEQ multiplex PCR, yet TCRdb's version contains in-frame clones alone and is incomplete. Recorded for this sample: 100,000 to 150,000 clones. The sample comprised PBMCs. The receptors shown here come from a man aged 18 to 29 in good health and CMV-seronegative. Each CDR3 is given with its conserved first and last residue. Each record gives: CDR3 length, V gene, J gene, D gene, CDR3 protein, CDR3 DNA. A D gene is named only where the DNA matches it firmly.

len: 14; v_gene: TRBV5-1; j_gene: TRBJ1-2; d_gene: -; CDR3aa: CASSLESPNYGYTF; CDR3nt: TGCGCCAGCAGCTTGGAAAGCCCTAACTATGGCTACACCTTC
len: 14; v_gene: TRBV30; j_gene: TRBJ1-5; d_gene: -; CDR3aa: CAWRQGGGNQPQHF; CDR3nt: TGTGCCTGGAGACAGGGAGGGGGCAATCAGCCCCAGCATTTT
len: 14; v_gene: TRBV5-1; j_gene: TRBJ2-3; d_gene: TRBD1; CDR3aa: CASSEGQGTDTQYF; CDR3nt: TGCGCCAGCAGCGAGGGACAGGGGACAGATACGCAGTATTTT
len: 16; v_gene: TRBV7-2; j_gene: TRBJ2-1; d_gene: TRBD2; CDR3aa: CASSTRTSRYYNEQFF; CDR3nt: TGTGCCAGCAGCACGCGGACTAGCCGTTATTACAATGAGCAGTTCTTC
len: 15; v_gene: TRBV6-5; j_gene: TRBJ1-1; d_gene: -; CDR3aa: CASSYSDLGGSEAFF; CDR3nt: TGTGCCAGCAGTTACTCGGACCTCGGGGGGTCTGAAGCTTTCTTT
len: 14; v_gene: TRBV25-1; j_gene: TRBJ1-2; d_gene: TRBD1; CDR3aa: CASSLGQGSYGYTF; CDR3nt: TGTGCCAGCAGTCTCGGACAGGGTTCTTATGGCTACACCTTC
len: 16; v_gene: TRBV7-3; j_gene: TRBJ2-1; d_gene: TRBD2; CDR3aa: CASSSQPASGGGEQFF; CDR3nt: TGTGCCAGCAGCTCCCAACCCGCTAGCGGGGGTGGTGAGCAGTTCTTC
len: 18; v_gene: TRBV4-2; j_gene: TRBJ2-3; d_gene: TRBD2; CDR3aa: CASSHSTKGLVLTDTQYF; CDR3nt: TGTGCCAGCAGCCATTCCACAAAGGGACTAGTGCTCACAGATACGCAGTATTTT
len: 15; v_gene: TRBV9; j_gene: TRBJ2-3; d_gene: -; CDR3aa: CASSVAQGNGDTQYF; CDR3nt: TGTGCCAGCAGCGTAGCTCAGGGCAACGGGGATACGCAGTATTTT
len: 15; v_gene: TRBV14; j_gene: TRBJ2-7; d_gene: -; CDR3aa: CASSQDVLTAYEQYF; CDR3nt: TGTGCCAGCAGCCAAGACGTCCTGACAGCCTACGAGCAGTACTTC
len: 13; v_gene: TRBV27; j_gene: TRBJ1-5; d_gene: -; CDR3aa: CASSLAGARPQHF; CDR3nt: TGTGCCAGCAGTTTAGCAGGGGCCCGGCCCCAGCATTTT
len: 14; v_gene: TRBV2; j_gene: TRBJ2-7; d_gene: TRBD2; CDR3aa: CASSRTSGRYEQYF; CDR3nt: TGTGCCAGCAGCCGGACTAGCGGCAGATACGAGCAGTACTTC
len: 16; v_gene: TRBV10-3; j_gene: TRBJ2-6; d_gene: TRBD2; CDR3aa: CAISESREGLANVLTF; CDR3nt: TGTGCCATCAGTGAGTCTAGGGAGGGCTTGGCCAACGTCCTGACTTTC
len: 14; v_gene: TRBV9; j_gene: TRBJ1-5; d_gene: -; CDR3aa: CASSVSGINQPQHF; CDR3nt: TGTGCCAGCAGCGTCTCAGGGATCAATCAGCCCCAGCATTTT
len: 11; v_gene: TRBV5-1; j_gene: TRBJ2-5; d_gene: -; CDR3aa: CASSTGETQYF; CDR3nt: TGCGCCAGCAGCACGGGGGAGACCCAGTACTTC
len: 16; v_gene: TRBV11-2; j_gene: TRBJ2-1; d_gene: TRBD2; CDR3aa: CASSLSAGVAYNEQFF; CDR3nt: TGTGCCAGCAGCTTATCGGCGGGAGTTGCCTACAATGAGCAGTTCTTC
len: 17; v_gene: TRBV5-1; j_gene: TRBJ2-1; d_gene: -; CDR3aa: CASSLVPAGSSYNEQFF; CDR3nt: TGCGCCAGCAGCTTGGTTCCGGCGGGGAGCTCCTACAATGAGCAGTTCTTC
len: 15; v_gene: TRBV7-6; j_gene: TRBJ1-1; d_gene: -; CDR3aa: CASSLAPGAGTEAFF; CDR3nt: TGTGCCAGCAGCTTAGCGCCAGGGGCAGGCACTGAAGCTTTCTTT
len: 13; v_gene: TRBV6-5; j_gene: TRBJ2-3; d_gene: TRBD2; CDR3aa: CASASGRADTQYF; CDR3nt: TGTGCCAGCGCTAGCGGGAGGGCAGATACGCAGTATTTT
len: 13; v_gene: TRBV9; j_gene: TRBJ2-7; d_gene: -; CDR3aa: CASSVRPSYEQYF; CDR3nt: TGTGCCAGCAGCGTACGTCCCTCCTACGAGCAGTACTTC
len: 15; v_gene: TRBV18; j_gene: TRBJ1-1; d_gene: -; CDR3aa: CASSGDIRRNTEAFF; CDR3nt: TGTGCCAGTTCTGGGGACATCCGACGGAACACTGAAGCTTTCTTT
len: 11; v_gene: TRBV29-1; j_gene: TRBJ1-2; d_gene: -; CDR3aa: CSAPRGYGYTF; CDR3nt: TGCAGCGCCCCAAGGGGCTATGGCTACACCTTC
len: 13; v_gene: TRBV6-5; j_gene: TRBJ2-7; d_gene: -; CDR3aa: CASSTRDSYEQYF; CDR3nt: TGTGCCAGCAGTACCCGGGACTCCTACGAGCAGTACTTC
len: 16; v_gene: TRBV5-4; j_gene: TRBJ2-2; d_gene: -; CDR3aa: CASSLAVGLGTGELFF; CDR3nt: TGTGCCAGCAGCTTGGCCGTGGGACTGGGGACCGGGGAGCTGTTTTTT